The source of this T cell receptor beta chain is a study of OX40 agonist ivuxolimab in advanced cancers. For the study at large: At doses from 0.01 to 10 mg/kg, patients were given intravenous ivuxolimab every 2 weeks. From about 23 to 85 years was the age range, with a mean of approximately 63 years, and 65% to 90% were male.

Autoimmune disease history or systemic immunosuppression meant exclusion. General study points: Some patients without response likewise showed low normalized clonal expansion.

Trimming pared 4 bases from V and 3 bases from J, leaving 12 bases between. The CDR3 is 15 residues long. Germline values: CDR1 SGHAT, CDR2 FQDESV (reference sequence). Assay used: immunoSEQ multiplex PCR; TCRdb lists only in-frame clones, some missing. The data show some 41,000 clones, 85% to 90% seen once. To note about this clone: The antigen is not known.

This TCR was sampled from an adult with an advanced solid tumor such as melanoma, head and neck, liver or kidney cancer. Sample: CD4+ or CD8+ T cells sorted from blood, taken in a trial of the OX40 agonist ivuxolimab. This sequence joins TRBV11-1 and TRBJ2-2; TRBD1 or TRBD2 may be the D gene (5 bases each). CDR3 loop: CASSSGMTDTGELFF. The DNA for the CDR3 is TGTGCCAGCAGCTCCGGGATGACAGACACCGGGGAGCTGTTTTTT.